In this sample, the clone carrying this TCR beta chain turned up a few times. This sample was taken from a study of blood T cell repertoires in COVID-19. Study summary: Researchers got acute and convalescent COVID-19 samples from the United States, Italy and Spain. Sources were T cells, B-cell-depleted T cells, or PBMCs; the material itself was cDNA or gDNA.

The CDR3 is 13 amino acids. Between the trimmed V and J ends, which lost 7 bases and 4 bases, there was a span of 10 bases. Original processing notes: Estimated nucleated cell counts came from reference gene primer amplification. Sequencing was performed with immunoSEQ multiplex PCR; in TCRdb, only in-frame clones are kept and a portion is missing. Clone size and the V and J calls come from that table; the DNA yielded D and trimming. The table shows more than 65,000 clones, with around 85% occurring only once. The sequenced sample consisted of peripheral blood. The V gene is TRBV12-3 or TRBV12-4, the J gene TRBJ2-2; D not certain. The TCR was taken from a woman in her fifties or sixties with acute or convalescent COVID-19. As DNA, the CDR3 is TGTGCCAGCAATCCATCGGTCACCGGGGAGCTGTTTTTT. Protein product: CASNPSVTGELFF.